These 29 T cell receptor beta chains originate from one sample sequenced in a study of graft-versus-host responses after intestinal transplantation. The assay was immunoSEQ multiplex PCR, and TCRdb's table has in-frame clones only and misses some. The sample includes over 75,000 clones, roughly nine tenths seen only once; the top ten take approximately 0.35%. These receptors' antigens are unknown. Sample: unstimulated CD4+ T cells sorted from spleen or lymph node cells, taken before intestinal transplant. These TCRs come from a human donor who received an intestinal transplant.

J is TRBJ1-2 and V is TRBV5-1, with a possible D match to TRBD1 (5 bases). The V gene lost 0 bases and the J gene lost 3 bases, with 9 bases spanning the gap. Germline values: CDR1 SGHRS, CDR2 YFSETQ. The CDR3 has 14 residues. The CDR3 sequence is CASSLGGDDYGYTF. The DNA for the CDR3 is TGCGCCAGCAGCTTGGGGGGGGATGACTATGGCTACACCTTC.

V is TRBV6-1 and J is TRBJ1-1; D unclear. Trimming took off 1 base at V and 8 bases at J, with 11 bases between the two ends. There are 13 residues in the CDR3. The germline CDR1 and CDR2 sequences are MNHNS and SASEGT. CDR3 DNA: TGTGCCAGCAGTGAAGGGGTACGGGTGGAAGCTTTCTTT. It translates to CASSEGVRVEAFF.

The V call is TRBV5-6, the J call TRBJ1-2; TRBD1 is a possible D gene (5 bases). V was trimmed by 5 bases and J by 5 bases, leaving 16 bases between them. Germline V CDR1 and CDR2: SGHDT, YYEEEE. The length of the CDR3 is 14 residues. The CDR3 bases are TGTGCCAGCAGTCCTGCGCAGGGATTATATGGCTACACCTTC. Amino acid sequence: CASSPAQGLYGYTF.

The genes are TRBV5-1 and TRBJ2-1; a weak D match, TRBD1 (5 bases). The V gene lost 5 bases and the J gene lost 6 bases, with 9 bases spanning the gap. CDR3 length equals 12 residues. Germline V gene lookup returns CDR1 SGHRS and CDR2 YFSETQ. DNA of the CDR3: TGCGCCAGCAGGGGGCGCGGCAATGAGCAGTTCTTC. Translated, it gives CASRGRGNEQFF.

Concerning this clone: This sample also contains other DNA sequences that code for the same CDR3. CDR3 nucleotide sequence: TGTGCCAGCAGCTCACTAGCGGGGGTTAGCACAGATACGCAGTATTTT. This encodes CASSSLAGVSTDTQYF. This sequence joins TRBV28 and TRBJ2-3; TRBD2 matches at 11 bases. CDR3 size: 16 residues. The V segment lost 6 bases and the J segment 0 bases; nucleotides outside the gene matches: 5. Germline V gene sequence: CDR1 MDHEN, CDR2 SYDVKM.

The chain has TRBV5-1 and TRBJ2-2; weak D call: TRBD2 (5 bases). CDR3 length: 18 amino acids. Germline CDR1 reads SGHRS; CDR2 reads YFSETQ. Between the trimmed V and J ends, which lost 0 bases and 2 bases, there was a span of 17 bases. The CDR3 region is CASSLDVRAESNTGELFF. In DNA, the CDR3 is TGCGCCAGCAGCTTGGACGTGAGGGCGGAGAGTAACACCGGGGAGCTGTTTTTT. Using reference TRBV5-1 and TRBJ2-2 for the parts outside the CDR3, the full variable domain is KAGVTQTPRYLIKTRGQQVTLSCSPISGHRSVSWYQQTPGQGLQFLFEYFSETQRNKGNFPGRFSGRQFSNSRSEMNVSTLELGDSALYLCASSLDVRAESNTGELFFGEGSRLTVL.

This rearrangement joins TRBV6-1 to TRBJ1-5, with a weak D call TRBD1 (5 bases). The V gene lost 1 base and the J gene lost 1 base, with 8 bases spanning the gap. The CDR3 spans 15 residues. CDR1 MNHNS and CDR2 SASEGT come from the germline V gene. CDR3 region: CASSEGGGSNQPQHF. The CDR3 nucleotides read TGTGCCAGCAGTGAAGGCGGGGGGAGCAATCAGCCCCAGCATTTT.

The chain joins TRBV27 to TRBJ2-7; 9 nucleotides align to TRBD2. J lost 3 bases, V lost 0 bases, and 9 bases had no gene match. Per the germline V gene, CDR1 is MNHEY and CDR2 is SMNVEV (reference sequence). There are 17 residues in the CDR3. The CDR3, as DNA: TGTGCCAGCAGTTTATCCGGGCTAGCGGGACGGGGCTACGAGCAGTACTTC. Its protein is CASSLSGLAGRGYEQYF.

The rearrangement joins TRBV27 to TRBJ2-7, with 8 bases lining up with TRBD1. This CDR3 region has 13 residues. CDR1 is MNHEY, CDR2 SMNVEV, per germline (reference sequence). V lost 6 bases, J lost 1 base, and 2 bases stayed unmatched. CDR3 sequence: CASRYRGSYEQYF. The CDR3 DNA sequence: TGTGCCAGCAGATACAGGGGGTCCTACGAGCAGTACTTC.

V is TRBV28 and J is TRBJ2-7, with 9 bases matching TRBD2. From germline, CDR1 is MDHEN and CDR2 SYDVKM. The V segment lost 7 bases and the J segment 5 bases; nucleotides outside the gene matches: 12. CDR3 length equals 15 residues. For the CDR3, the DNA is TGTGCCAGCACCCACTCGGGCGGGAGGGGGAACGAGCAGTACTTC. Residues: CASTHSGGRGNEQYF. Full variable domain (remainder filled in from reference TRBV28 and TRBJ2-7): DVKVTQSSRYLVKRTGEKVFLECVQDMDHENMFWYRQDPGLGLRLIYFSYDVKMKEKGDIPEGYSVSREKKERFSLILESASTNQTSMYLCASTHSGGRGNEQYFGPGTRLTVT.

The V call is TRBV30, the J call TRBJ1-5, with D perhaps TRBD1 (5 bases). This CDR3 region has 12 residues. The germline V gene has CDR1 GTSNPN and CDR2 SVGIG (reference sequence). V gave up 5 bases and J gave up 7 bases, with 12 bases separating them. This CDR3 reads CAWGRESQPQHF. The CDR3 DNA is TGTGCCTGGGGCAGGGAATCCCAGCCCCAGCATTTT.

The V and J genes are TRBV4-2 and TRBJ2-4; no firm D call. Trimming removed 0 bases at V and 3 bases at J, with 6 bases between. Germline V gene data show CDR1 as LGHNA and CDR2 as YNFKEQ. The CDR3 extends over 14 amino acids. The CDR3: CASSQDIGKNIQYF. DNA of the CDR3: TGTGCCAGCAGCCAAGATATCGGCAAAAACATTCAGTACTTC.

This chain uses TRBV6-1 with TRBJ1-2; 8 nucleotides agree with TRBD1. Germline V gene sequence: CDR1 MNHNS, CDR2 SASEGT. The length of the CDR3 is 16 residues. V trimming: 3 bases; J trimming: 2 bases; junction bases outside the gene matches: 8. This CDR3 is CASSDPTGGGNYGYTF. The CDR3 DNA reads TGTGCCAGCAGTGACCCTACAGGGGGTGGGAACTATGGCTACACCTTC.

This chain joins TRBV5-1 and TRBJ2-6, with unresolved D. The V end was cut by 0 bases, the J end by 2 bases, with 12 bases between. Looked up from germline, CDR1 is SGHRS and CDR2 is YFSETQ. The CDR3 length is 17 residues. The CDR3 reads CASSLARTNTGANVLTF. The DNA for the CDR3 is TGCGCCAGCAGCTTGGCCAGAACTAACACTGGGGCCAACGTCCTGACTTTC.

CDR3 nucleotides: TGTGCCAGCAGTTTCGGACAGGAAGGGCGAGCTTTCTTT. This sequence encodes CASSFGQEGRAFF. The chain couples TRBV27 to TRBJ1-1; 7 bases fit TRBD1. This CDR3 comprises 13 residues. Germline-derived CDR1 and CDR2 are MNHEY and SMNVEV (reference sequence). V shed 3 bases and J 10 bases; nucleotides not matched to a gene: 8.

The chain is built from TRBV9 and TRBJ2-1, with 8 bases identical to TRBD2. The CDR3 runs 16 residues. CDR1 and CDR2 from the germline V gene are SGDLS and YYNGEE. J lost 6 bases, V lost 3 bases, and 11 bases had no gene match. CDR3 sequence (DNA): TGTGCCAGCAGCGCCCTCTTAGCGGGAAGCGTCAATGAGCAGTTCTTC. Protein: CASSALLAGSVNEQFF.

The V and J genes are TRBV5-1 and TRBJ1-2, with 7 positions matching TRBD1. CDR3 length equals 12 residues. Per germline, CDR1 SGHRS and CDR2 YFSETQ. Unmatched junction bases numbered 4, after V lost 4 bases and J lost 7 bases. This CDR3 is CASSENRGGYTF. DNA of the CDR3: TGCGCCAGCAGCGAGAACAGGGGTGGCTACACCTTC.

The J gene is TRBJ2-7, the V gene TRBV25-1; no firm D call. The CDR3 consists of 13 residues. Trimming stripped 3 bases from V and 6 bases from J, with 12 bases between. CDR1 and CDR2 from the germline V gene are MGHDK and SYGVNS. In DNA, the CDR3 is TGTGCCAGCAGTGAGTGGGCCCTCGCCGAGCAGTACTTC. This translates into CASSEWALAEQYF.

The chain carries TRBV4-1 and TRBJ2-7, with 8 bases matching TRBD1. CDR3 size: 17 residues. V shed 0 bases and J 3 bases; nucleotides not matched to a gene: 10. CDR1 MGHRA and CDR2 YSYEKL come from the germline V gene. In nucleotides, the CDR3 is TGCGCCAGCAGCCAAGATCTTCCAGGGACAGGTAACTACGAGCAGTACTTC. This translates into CASSQDLPGTGNYEQYF.

The chain carries TRBV28 and TRBJ1-2; D not certain. From germline, CDR1 is MDHEN and CDR2 SYDVKM. Trimming cost V 2 bases and J 4 bases, with 5 bases left between them. The length of the CDR3 is 12 residues. The CDR3 protein is CASSLLPYGYTF. For the CDR3, the DNA is TGTGCCAGCAGTTTACTTCCCTATGGCTACACCTTC.

The chain recombines TRBV7-9 with TRBJ1-6; 7 bases map to TRBD1. Trimming cost V 5 bases and J 4 bases; bases outside gene matches: 5. The CDR3 runs 15 residues. Germline lookup yields CDR1 SEHNR and CDR2 FQNEAQ (reference sequence). The chain's CDR3 is CASSPGTAYNSPLHF. In nucleotides, the CDR3 is TGTGCCAGCAGCCCCGGGACAGCTTATAATTCACCCCTCCACTTT.

This clone was seen a handful of times. This sequence joins TRBV5-6 and TRBJ1-2, with TRBD1 identical over 7 bases. Germline V gene lookup returns CDR1 SGHDT and CDR2 YYEEEE. With 2 bases clipped from V and 8 bases from J, the junction kept 18 bases outside the gene matches. The CDR3 is made up of 17 amino acids. The CDR3 nucleotides are TGTGCCAGCAGCTTCCCGACAGGGTACGAAGAAGTGAGAGGCTACACCTTC. Translation: CASSFPTGYEEVRGYTF.

V usage is TRBV6-5 and J usage is TRBJ2-7, with 8 bases aligning to TRBD1. Germline lookup yields CDR1 MNHEY and CDR2 SVGAGI. V dropped 0 bases and J dropped 2; count of bases not matched to a gene: 3. This CDR3 comprises 15 residues. This chain's CDR3 is CASSYSDRVAYEQYF. Written as DNA, the CDR3 is TGTGCCAGCAGTTACTCGGACAGGGTAGCCTACGAGCAGTACTTC.

The genes are TRBV11-3 and TRBJ2-2; D is unclear. Trimming took 2 bases from V and 2 from J, leaving 6 bases between them. Germline-derived CDR1 and CDR2 are SGHNT and YENEEA. The CDR3 length is 14 residues. The DNA for the CDR3 is TGTGCCAGCAGCTTACTCTTTAACACCGGGGAGCTGTTTTTT. This codes for CASSLLFNTGELFF.

The rearrangement links TRBV10-3 to TRBJ2-2; 15 bases map to TRBD2. Germline values: CDR1 ENHRY, CDR2 SYGVKD. Trimming at V came to 8 bases and at J to 5 bases, leaving 3 bases not matched to a gene. CDR3 length: 15 residues. In nucleotides, the CDR3 is TGTGCCATCGGGGGACTAGCGGGGGGTACCGGGGAGCTGTTTTTT. This sequence encodes CAIGGLAGGTGELFF.

The chain joins TRBV28 to TRBJ2-4; D is perhaps TRBD1 (5 bases). The CDR3 length is 16 residues. Trimming took 2 bases from V and 0 from J, leaving 11 bases between them. Per germline, CDR1 MDHEN and CDR2 SYDVKM. In DNA form, the CDR3 reads TGTGCCAGCAGTTTAGGGGCAGTAGTAGCCAAAAACATTCAGTACTTC. Encoded protein: CASSLGAVVAKNIQYF.

The count of this clone is one. This rearrangement joins TRBV5-1 to TRBJ1-1; D is ambiguous. The germline CDR1 and CDR2 sequences are SGHRS and YFSETQ. The V gene lost 2 bases and the J gene lost 0 bases, with 8 bases spanning the gap. The CDR3 consists of 14 residues. The DNA for the CDR3 is TGCGCCAGCAGCTTCGAGCGTATGAACACTGAAGCTTTCTTT. Translation gives CASSFERMNTEAFF.

The chain uses TRBV6-1 and TRBJ1-5; TRBD1 agrees at 7 bases. V was pared by 1 base and J by 0 bases, with 6 bases of the junction left unmatched. This CDR3 is 17 amino acids long. Germline CDR1 is MNHNS and CDR2 is SASEGT. CDR3 bases: TGTGCCAGCAGTGAAGGCAGGGGGTTCGTTAGCAATCAGCCCCAGCATTTT. Its protein product is CASSEGRGFVSNQPQHF.

The chain links TRBV5-8 to TRBJ2-5; perhaps TRBD2 as D (5 bases). V shed 4 bases and J shed 0 bases, with 10 bases lying between them. From germline, CDR1 is SGHTS and CDR2 YDEGEE. The length of the CDR3 is 14 residues. As DNA, the CDR3 is TGTGCCAGCAGCCCTGGACTGTACCAAGAGACCCAGTACTTC. It encodes CASSPGLYQETQYF.